This T cell receptor beta chain derives from a study of blood T cell repertoires in COVID-19. Study summary: Nucleic acid was either cDNA or gDNA, and it came from T cells, B-cell-depleted T cells, or PBMCs.

The V end lost 8 bases, the J end lost 0 bases, and 9 bases lay between the germline ends. CDR3 size: 13 residues. Germline CDR1 is MNHEY and CDR2 is SVGAGI. Only in-frame clones appear in the TCRdb table, and some are missing; sequencing was by immunoSEQ multiplex PCR. The sample lists approximately 50,000 clones, 81% occurring once. V usage is TRBV6-5 and J usage is TRBJ2-3, with a tentative D call TRBD2 (6 bases). The source is a woman older than 75 with COVID-19, enrolled during active disease. Sample: peripheral blood. Here the CDR3 DNA reads TGTGCCAGCCGGAGGGACAGCACAGATACGCAGTATTTT. Protein product: CASRRDSTDTQYF.